This TCR beta chain emerged from a study of T cell changes during pregnancy in multiple sclerosis. This CDR3 has 14 amino acids. Trimming removed 3 bases from V and 7 bases from J; junction bases left unmatched: 8. Germline V gene lookup returns CDR1 MNHNY and CDR2 SVGAGI (reference sequence). Generated by immunoSEQ multiplex PCR, the TCRdb table keeps only in-frame clones and is missing some. Here the sample spans approximately 60,000 clones, around 90% being singletons. This specimen consisted of peripheral blood, obtained in the second trimester of pregnancy. This TCR came from a female donor with multiple sclerosis, enrolled in a pregnancy study. This chain links TRBV6-6 with TRBJ2-7; 8 bases are a match to TRBD1. This chain's CDR3 is CASSYSRGQGEQYF. The DNA of the CDR3 is TGTGCCAGCAGTTATTCCAGGGGGCAGGGGGAGCAGTACTTC.